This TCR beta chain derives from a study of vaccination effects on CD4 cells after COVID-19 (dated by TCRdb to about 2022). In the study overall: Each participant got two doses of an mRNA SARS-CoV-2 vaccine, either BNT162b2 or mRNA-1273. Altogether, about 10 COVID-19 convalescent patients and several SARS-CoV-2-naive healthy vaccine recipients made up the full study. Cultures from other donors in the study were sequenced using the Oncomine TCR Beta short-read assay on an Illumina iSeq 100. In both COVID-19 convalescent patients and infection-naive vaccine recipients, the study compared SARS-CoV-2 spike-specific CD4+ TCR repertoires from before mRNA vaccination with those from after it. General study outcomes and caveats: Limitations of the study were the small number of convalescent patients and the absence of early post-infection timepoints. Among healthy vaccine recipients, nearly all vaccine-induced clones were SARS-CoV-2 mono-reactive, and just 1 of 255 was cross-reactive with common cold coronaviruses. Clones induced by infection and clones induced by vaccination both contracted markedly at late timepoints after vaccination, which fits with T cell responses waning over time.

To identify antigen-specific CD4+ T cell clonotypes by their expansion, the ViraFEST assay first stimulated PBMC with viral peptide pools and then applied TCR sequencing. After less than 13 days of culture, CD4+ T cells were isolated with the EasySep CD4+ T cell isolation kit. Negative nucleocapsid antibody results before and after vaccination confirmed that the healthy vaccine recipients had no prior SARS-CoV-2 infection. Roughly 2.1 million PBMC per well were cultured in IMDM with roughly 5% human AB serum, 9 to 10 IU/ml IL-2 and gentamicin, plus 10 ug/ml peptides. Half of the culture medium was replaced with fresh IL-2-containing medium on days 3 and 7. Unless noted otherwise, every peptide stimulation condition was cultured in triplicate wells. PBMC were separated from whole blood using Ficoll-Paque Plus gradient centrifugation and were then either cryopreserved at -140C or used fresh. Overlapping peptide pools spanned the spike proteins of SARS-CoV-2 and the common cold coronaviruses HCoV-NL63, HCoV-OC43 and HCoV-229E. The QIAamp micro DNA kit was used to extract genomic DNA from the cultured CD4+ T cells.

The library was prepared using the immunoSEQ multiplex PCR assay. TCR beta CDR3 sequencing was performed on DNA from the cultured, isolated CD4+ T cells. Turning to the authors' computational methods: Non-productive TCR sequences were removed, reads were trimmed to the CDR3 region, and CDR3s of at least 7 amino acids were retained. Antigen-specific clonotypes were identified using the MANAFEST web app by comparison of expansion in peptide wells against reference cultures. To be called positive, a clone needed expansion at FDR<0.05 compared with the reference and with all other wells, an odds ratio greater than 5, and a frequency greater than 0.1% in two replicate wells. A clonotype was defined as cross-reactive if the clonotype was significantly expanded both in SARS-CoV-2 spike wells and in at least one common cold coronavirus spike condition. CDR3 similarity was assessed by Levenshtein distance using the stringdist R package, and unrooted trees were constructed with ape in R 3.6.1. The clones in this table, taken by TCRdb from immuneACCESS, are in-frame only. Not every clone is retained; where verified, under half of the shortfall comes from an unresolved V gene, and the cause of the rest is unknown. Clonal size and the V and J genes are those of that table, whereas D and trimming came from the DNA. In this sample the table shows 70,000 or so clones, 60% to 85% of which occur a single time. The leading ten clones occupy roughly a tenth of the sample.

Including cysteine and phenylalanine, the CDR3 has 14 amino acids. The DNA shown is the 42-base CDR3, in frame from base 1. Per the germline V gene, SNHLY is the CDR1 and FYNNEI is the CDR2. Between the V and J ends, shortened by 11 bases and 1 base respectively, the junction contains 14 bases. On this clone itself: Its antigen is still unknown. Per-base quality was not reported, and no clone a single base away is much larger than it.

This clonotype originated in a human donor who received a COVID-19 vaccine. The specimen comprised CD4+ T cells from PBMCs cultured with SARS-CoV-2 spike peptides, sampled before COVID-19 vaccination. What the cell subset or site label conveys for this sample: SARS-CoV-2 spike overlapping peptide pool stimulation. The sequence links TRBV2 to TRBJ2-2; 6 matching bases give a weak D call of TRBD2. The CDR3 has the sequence CASGERVNTGELFF. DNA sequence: TGTGCCTCGGGAGAGAGAGTGAACACCGGGGAGCTGTTTTTT.